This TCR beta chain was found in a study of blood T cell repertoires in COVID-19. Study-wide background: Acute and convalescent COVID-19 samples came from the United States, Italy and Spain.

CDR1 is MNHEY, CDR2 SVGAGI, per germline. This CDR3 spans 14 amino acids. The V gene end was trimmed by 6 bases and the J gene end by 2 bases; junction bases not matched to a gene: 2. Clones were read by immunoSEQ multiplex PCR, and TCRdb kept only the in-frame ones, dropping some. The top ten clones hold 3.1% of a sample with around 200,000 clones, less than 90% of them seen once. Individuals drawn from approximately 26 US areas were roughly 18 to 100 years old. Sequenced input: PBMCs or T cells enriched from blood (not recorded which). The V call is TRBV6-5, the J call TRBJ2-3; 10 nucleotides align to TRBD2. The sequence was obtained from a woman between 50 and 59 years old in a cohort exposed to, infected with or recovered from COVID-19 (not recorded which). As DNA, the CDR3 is TGTGCCAGCAGAGCGGGGGGGTTCACAGATACGCAGTATTTT. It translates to CASRAGGFTDTQYF.